A single sample is the source of the 26 T cell receptor beta chains below, sequenced in a study of blood T cell repertoires in COVID-19. Produced via immunoSEQ multiplex PCR; TCRdb's table is partial and in-frame only. This sample has under 200,000 clones; approximately 86% occur once, and the top ten carry 0.99%. The sample consisted of peripheral blood. Source of these receptors: a man aged 18 to 30 with acute or convalescent COVID-19.

CDR3 in amino acids: CASRKATGSQLYGYTF. The CDR3 nucleotides read TGCGCCAGCAGAAAAGCGACAGGGAGCCAGCTTTATGGCTACACCTTC. This chain links TRBV5-1 with TRBJ1-2; 7 nucleotides agree with TRBD1. The CDR3 has 16 residues. From germline, CDR1 is SGHRS and CDR2 YFSETQ. Trimming removed 5 bases from V and 5 bases from J; junction bases left unmatched: 15.

CDR3 residues: CASSPGTGVINEKLFF. CDR3 sequence (DNA): TGTGCCAGCAGCCCAGGGACAGGGGTCATAAATGAAAAACTGTTTTTT. The J gene is TRBJ1-4, the V gene TRBV5-8, with 10 nucleotides matching TRBD1. V shed 4 bases, J shed 5 bases, and the junction held 8 bases outside the gene matches. Germline CDR1 is SGHTS and CDR2 is YDEGEE. The CDR3 sequence is 16 residues long.

The chain recombines TRBV5-1 with TRBJ2-2; D remains ambiguous. V was clipped by 2 bases and J by 4 bases, with 12 bases between them. The germline V gene has CDR1 SGHRS and CDR2 YFSETQ. The CDR3 covers 15 residues. The chain's CDR3 is CASSLSQVTTGELFF. DNA of the CDR3: TGCGCCAGCAGCTTATCCCAGGTGACCACCGGGGAGCTGTTTTTT.

J is TRBJ1-1 and V is TRBV4-1; 8 bases match TRBD1. V shed 4 bases and J 10 bases; nucleotides not matched to a gene: 8. The CDR3 contains 13 residues. Germline V gives CDR1 MGHRA, CDR2 YSYEKL. CDR3 sequence reads: CASSPNGQGVAFF. DNA of the CDR3: TGCGCCAGCAGCCCAAACGGACAGGGCGTAGCTTTCTTT.

This chain joins TRBV11-2 and TRBJ1-4; unclear D gene. The CDR3 totals 12 residues. Trimming stripped 1 base from V and 7 bases from J, with 4 bases between. Per the germline V gene, CDR1 is SGHAT and CDR2 is FQNNGV. The CDR3 loop is CASSLAGEKLFF. The CDR3 DNA is TGTGCCAGCAGCTTAGCGGGTGAAAAACTGTTTTTT.

This rearrangement joins TRBV5-1 to TRBJ2-7; tentative D call: TRBD2 (6 bases). Germline V gene sequence: CDR1 SGHRS, CDR2 YFSETQ. V lost 4 bases and J 7 bases, leaving 15 bases between the germline ends. The CDR3 has 13 amino acids. Here the CDR3 DNA reads TGCGCCAGCAGCCCGGGGGTGGTGGGTGAGCAGTACTTC. This codes for CASSPGVVGEQYF.

The chain has TRBV5-1 and TRBJ2-1, with D tentatively TRBD1 (7 bases). The CDR3 is made up of 14 amino acids. In germline, CDR1 is SGHRS, CDR2 YFSETQ. V lost 4 bases, J lost 5 bases, and 13 bases lay in between. CDR3 bases: TGCGCCAGCAGCGCGGGACAGACCGACAATGAGCAGTTCTTC. This translates into CASSAGQTDNEQFF.

This chain connects TRBV29-1 to TRBJ2-3, with D possibly being TRBD1 (6 bases). V was trimmed by 6 bases and J by 4 bases, leaving 17 bases between them. The CDR3 contains 14 residues. The germline CDR1 and CDR2 sequences are SQVTM and ANQGSEA. For the CDR3, the DNA is TGCAGCGTGAGTCGGGTAGGACAGTCAGATACGCAGTATTTT. This translates into CSVSRVGQSDTQYF.

The chain carries TRBV5-4 and TRBJ2-3, with a tentative D call TRBD1 (6 bases). CDR1 is SGHNT and CDR2 is YYREEE in the germline V gene (reference sequence). This CDR3 contains 12 residues. Trimming left V 2 bases short and J 6 bases short, with 7 bases between. The CDR3 DNA reads TGTGCCAGCAGCTTCCAGGGGGATACGCAGTATTTT. Its translation: CASSFQGDTQYF.

The rearrangement uses TRBV5-1 and TRBJ1-2, with 8 bases aligning to TRBD1. The CDR3 totals 15 residues. Germline V gives CDR1 SGHRS, CDR2 YFSETQ. V was pared by 0 bases and J by 6 bases, with 7 bases of the junction left unmatched. This CDR3 is CASSLVSGGFDGYTF. The CDR3 coding sequence is TGCGCCAGCAGCTTGGTATCAGGGGGCTTCGATGGCTACACCTTC.

The gene calls are TRBV6-2 or TRBV6-3 and TRBJ2-3; tentatively, D is TRBD2 (7 bases). This CDR3 is 15 amino acids long. Trimming removed 2 bases at V and 4 bases at J, with 13 bases between. Germline V gene lookup returns CDR1 MNHEY and CDR2 SVGEGT. The CDR3 loop is CASSYLGGAADTQYF. The CDR3 region has the DNA TGTGCCAGCAGTTACCTGGGGGGGGCTGCAGATACGCAGTATTTT.

In its sample, this clone was seen once. The J gene is TRBJ2-2, the V gene TRBV24-1; 8 bases match TRBD1. The CDR3 contains 14 residues. V shed 8 bases and J 1 base; nucleotides not matched to a gene: 2. Germline V gene data show CDR1 as KGHDR and CDR2 as SFDVKD. The CDR3, as DNA: TGTGCCACCAAGGGGACAGGGAACACCGGGGAGCTGTTTTTT. Translation gives CATKGTGNTGELFF.

The rearrangement uses TRBV28 and TRBJ1-6; D is undetermined. CDR1 MDHEN and CDR2 SYDVKM come from the germline V gene. This CDR3 is built from 16 residues. Trimming cost V 2 bases and J 6 bases, with 14 bases left between them. The CDR3 nucleotides read TGTGCCAGCAGTTTAGTCCTCGGAGGAGGTAATTCACCCCTCCACTTT. Translating gives CASSLVLGGGNSPLHF. The full variable domain, rest sourced from reference TRBV28 and TRBJ1-6, is DVKVTQSSRYLVKRTGEKVFLECVQDMDHENMFWYRQDPGLGLRLIYFSYDVKMKEKGDIPEGYSVSREKKERFSLILESASTNQTSMYLCASSLVLGGGNSPLHFGNGTRLTVT.

The J gene is TRBJ2-3, the V gene TRBV12-3 or TRBV12-4; D is uncertain. V was trimmed by 5 bases and J by 10 bases, leaving 16 bases between them. The CDR3 has 13 amino acids. The CDR3, as DNA: TGTGCCAGCAGTACCCCTGCCGTCACGGCGCAGTATTTT. Protein product: CASSTPAVTAQYF.

This chain uses TRBV5-4 with TRBJ1-6, with D tentatively TRBD1 (6 bases). CDR1 and CDR2 (germline): SGHNT, YYREEE (reference sequence). The CDR3 runs 14 residues. V was cut by 6 bases and J by 13 bases, with 20 bases left in between. The CDR3 region has the DNA TGTGCCAGCAAACTTCGGCCCGAGAGGGGGCCCCTCCACTTT. Translating it yields CASKLRPERGPLHF.

This chain uses TRBV3-1 (or the pseudogene TRBV3-2) with TRBJ1-2, with TRBD1 matching over 7 bases. The CDR3 length is 17 residues. Losses at the gene ends were 2 bases for V and 4 bases for J; bases not matched to a gene: 13. Germline V gene data show CDR1 as LGHDT and CDR2 as YNNKEL (reference sequence). The CDR3 protein is CASSQYPSGTAIYGYTF. DNA of the CDR3: TGTGCCAGCAGCCAATACCCATCCGGGACAGCAATCTATGGCTACACCTTC.

The rearrangement links TRBV9 to TRBJ1-2, with 10 bases aligning to TRBD1. The V and J ends lost 3 bases and 5 bases, in that order; junction bases with no gene match: 13. The CDR3 spans 17 residues. Germline assignment: CDR1 SGDLS and CDR2 YYNGEE. The CDR3 protein is CASSGATGQGGDYGYTF. The CDR3 region has the DNA TGTGCCAGCAGCGGAGCAACCGGACAGGGGGGAGATTATGGCTACACCTTC.

This chain links TRBV19 with TRBJ1-5; the D gene is possibly TRBD1 (5 bases). The CDR3 has 13 residues. Germline assignment: CDR1 LNHDA and CDR2 SQIVND (reference sequence). Trimming removed 9 bases at V and 3 bases at J, with 12 bases between. CDR3 in DNA: TGTGCCAGGGAGCAGGGAAACAATCAGCCCCAGCATTTT. This gives the protein CAREQGNNQPQHF. Filled out from reference TRBV19 and TRBJ1-5, the complete variable domain reads DGGITQSPKYLFRKEGQNVTLSCEQNLNHDAMYWYRQDPGQGLRLIYYSQIVNDFQKGDIAEGYSVSREKKESFPLTVTSAQKNPTAFYLCAREQGNNQPQHFGDGTRLSIL.

The rearrangement uses TRBV6-5 and TRBJ2-1; D possibly corresponds to TRBD1 (5 bases). This CDR3 has 14 amino acids. The V end lost 0 bases, the J end lost 7 bases, and 10 bases lay between the germline ends. The germline V gene encodes CDR1 MNHEY and CDR2 SVGAGI. CDR3 nucleotides: TGTGCCAGCAGTTACTCTTCCAGGGAAAATGAGCAGTTCTTC. Translating it yields CASSYSSRENEQFF.

This CDR3 is CAASLGTGSDTQYF. CDR3 DNA sequence: TGTGCCGCGTCGCTAGGGACAGGCTCAGATACGCAGTATTTT. The V gene is TRBV28, the J gene TRBJ2-3; 8 nucleotides match TRBD1. CDR3 length: 14 residues. CDR1 is MDHEN, CDR2 SYDVKM, per germline. Trimming took 11 bases from V and 4 from J; bases not matched to a gene: 11.

This chain joins TRBV11-2 and TRBJ2-5; TRBD2 aligns across 9 bases. The V gene's germline CDR1 is SGHAT and CDR2 FQNNGV. J gave up 1 base and V 5 bases, and 2 bases lay outside the gene matches. This CDR3 has 14 residues. The CDR3 spells CASSRLAAQETQYF. CDR3 nucleotides: TGTGCCAGCAGCCGACTAGCGGCCCAAGAGACCCAGTACTTC.

The chain is built from TRBV5-1 and TRBJ2-6; D uncertain. The CDR3 is 16 residues long. The V gene lost 2 bases and the J gene lost 0 bases, with 9 bases spanning the gap. Germline CDR1 reads SGHRS; CDR2 reads YFSETQ. The CDR3 DNA reads as TGCGCCAGCAGCTTTGGGCCGCTCTCTGGGGCCAACGTCCTGACTTTC. It translates to CASSFGPLSGANVLTF.

V gene TRBV7-6 combines with J gene TRBJ2-1, with 9 bases that match TRBD2. The CDR3 contains 18 residues. Unmatched junction bases numbered 14, after V lost 5 bases and J lost 3 bases. Germline V gene sequence: CDR1 SGHVS, CDR2 FNYEAQ. In nucleotides, the CDR3 is TGTGCCAGCAGCGCCCGGGAGGATCTAGCGGGGCTCTACAATGAGCAGTTCTTC. This gives the protein CASSAREDLAGLYNEQFF.

The V call is TRBV4-1, the J call TRBJ1-4; no clear D gene. The CDR3 is 16 amino acids. The V end lost 4 bases, the J end lost 5 bases, and 17 bases lay between the germline ends. The germline V gene encodes CDR1 MGHRA and CDR2 YSYEKL. The CDR3 nucleotides read TGCGCCAGCAGCCTCTCCGGATCGGGAACAAATGAAAAACTGTTTTTT. Protein product: CASSLSGSGTNEKLFF.

V is TRBV5-1 and J is TRBJ1-2; the match to TRBD1 covers 7 bases. The germline V gene has CDR1 SGHRS and CDR2 YFSETQ. The CDR3 is made up of 15 amino acids. V lost 4 bases to trimming and J lost 9 bases; unmatched junction nucleotides: 15. Here the CDR3 reads CASSPGDRDMGRYTF. For the CDR3, the DNA is TGCGCCAGCAGCCCTGGGGACAGAGATATGGGTCGCTACACCTTC. Full variable domain (missing parts from reference TRBV5-1 and TRBJ1-2): KAGVTQTPRYLIKTRGQQVTLSCSPISGHRSVSWYQQTPGQGLQFLFEYFSETQRNKGNFPGRFSGRQFSNSRSEMNVSTLELGDSALYLCASSPGDRDMGRYTFGSGTRLTVV.

CDR3 sequence: CASSAGHQETQYF. The CDR3 DNA follows: TGCGCCAGCAGTGCGGGACATCAAGAGACCCAGTACTTC. This chain joins TRBV10-1 and TRBJ2-5; D possibly corresponds to TRBD1 (6 bases). From germline, CDR1 is WNHNN and CDR2 SYGVQD (reference sequence). This CDR3 region has 13 residues. V was cut by 4 bases and J by 2 bases, with 8 bases left in between.